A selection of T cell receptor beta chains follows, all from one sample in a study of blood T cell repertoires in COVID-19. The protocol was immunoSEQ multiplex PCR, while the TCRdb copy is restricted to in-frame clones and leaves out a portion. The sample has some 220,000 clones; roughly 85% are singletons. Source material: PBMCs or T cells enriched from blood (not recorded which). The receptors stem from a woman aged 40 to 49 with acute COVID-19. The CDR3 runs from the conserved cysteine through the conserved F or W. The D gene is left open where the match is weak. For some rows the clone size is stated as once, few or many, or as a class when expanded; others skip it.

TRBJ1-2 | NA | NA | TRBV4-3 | CASSQDQPGNYGYTF | TGCGCCAGCAGCCAAGATCAGCCAGGGAACTATGGCTACACCTTC
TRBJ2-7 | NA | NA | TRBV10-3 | CAISDEGGKTYEQYF | TGTGCCATCAGTGATGAGGGCGGGAAAACCTACGAGCAGTACTTC
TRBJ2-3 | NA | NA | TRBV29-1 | CSVLLHGLSDTQYF | TGCAGCGTCTTGCTGCACGGACTGAGTGATACGCAGTATTTT
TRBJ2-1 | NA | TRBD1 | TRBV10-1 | CASGRQGMGNEQFF | TGCGCCAGCGGAAGACAGGGCATGGGCAATGAGCAGTTCTTC
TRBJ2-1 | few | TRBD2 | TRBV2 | CARGAGGLYNEQFF | TGTGCCCGCGGGGCGGGGGGGCTCTACAATGAGCAGTTCTTC
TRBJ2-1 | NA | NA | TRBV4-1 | CASSDSRSYNEQFF | TGCGCCAGCTCGGACAGTCGCTCCTACAATGAGCAGTTCTTC
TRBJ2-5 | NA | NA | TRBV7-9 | CASRNTGQETQYF | TGTGCCAGCAGGAACACCGGGCAAGAGACCCAGTACTTC
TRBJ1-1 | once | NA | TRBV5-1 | CASSPLGQTEAFF | TGCGCCAGCAGCCCCTTGGGGCAAACTGAAGCTTTCTTT
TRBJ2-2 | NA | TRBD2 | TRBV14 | CASSHRGFGLAGNTGELFF | TGTGCCAGCAGCCATAGGGGTTTCGGACTAGCGGGTAACACCGGGGAGCTGTTTTTT
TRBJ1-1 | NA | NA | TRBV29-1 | CSVEGRANTEAFF | TGCAGCGTTGAGGGCAGGGCGAACACTGAAGCTTTCTTT
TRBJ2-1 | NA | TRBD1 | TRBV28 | CASRPRPTGGSYNEQFF | TGTGCCAGCAGACCCCGCCCGACAGGGGGCTCCTACAATGAGCAGTTCTTC
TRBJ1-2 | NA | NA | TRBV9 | CASSPRHGVPYGYTF | TGTGCCAGCAGCCCCCGACACGGGGTCCCTTATGGCTACACCTTC
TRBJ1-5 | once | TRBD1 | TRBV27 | CASSPSGQGNQPQHF | TGTGCCAGCAGCCCAAGCGGACAGGGCAATCAGCCCCAGCATTTT
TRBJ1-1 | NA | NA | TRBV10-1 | CASSDPGGSGTEAFF | TGCGCCAGCAGTGATCCCGGGGGGAGTGGAACTGAAGCTTTCTTT
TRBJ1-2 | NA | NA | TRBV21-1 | CASSTPGTGFLVGYTF | TGTGCCAGCAGCACCCCCGGGACAGGGTTCTTAGTAGGCTACACCTTC
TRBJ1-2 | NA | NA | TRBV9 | CASSEGNWAYGYTF | TGTGCCAGCAGCGAAGGCAACTGGGCCTATGGCTACACCTTC
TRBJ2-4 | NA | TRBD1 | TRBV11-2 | CASRSGGPIQYF | TGTGCCAGCAGATCAGGGGGCCCCATTCAGTACTTC
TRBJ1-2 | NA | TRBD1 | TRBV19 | CASSGQAYGYTF | TGTGCCAGTAGCGGACAGGCCTATGGCTACACCTTC
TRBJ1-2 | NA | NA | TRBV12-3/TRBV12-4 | CASSLRVEHGYTF | TGTGCCAGCAGTTTACGAGTCGAACATGGCTACACCTTC
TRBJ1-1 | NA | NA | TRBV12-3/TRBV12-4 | CASSQGKLDAFF | TGTGCCAGCTCTCAGGGGAAGCTCGATGCTTTCTTT
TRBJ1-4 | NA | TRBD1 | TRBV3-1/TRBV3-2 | CASSRLGQANEKLFF | TGTGCCAGCAGCCGCCTGGGACAGGCTAATGAAAAACTGTTTTTT
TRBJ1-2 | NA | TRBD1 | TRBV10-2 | CASSEFGQGDYTF | TGCGCCAGCAGTGAGTTCGGACAGGGAGACTACACCTTC
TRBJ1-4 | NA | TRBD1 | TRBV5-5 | CASSLGTGTGNEKLFF | TGTGCCAGCAGCTTGGGAACCGGGACAGGGAATGAAAAACTGTTTTTT
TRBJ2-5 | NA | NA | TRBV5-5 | CASSLAQETQYF | TGTGCCAGCAGCTTGGCTCAAGAGACCCAGTACTTC
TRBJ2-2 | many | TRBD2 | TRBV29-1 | CSVWGGGTGELFF | TGCAGCGTTTGGGGGGGTGGCACCGGGGAGCTGTTTTTT
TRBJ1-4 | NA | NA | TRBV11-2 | CASSLVQVVNEKLFF | TGTGCCAGCAGCTTAGTCCAGGTGGTTAATGAAAAACTGTTTTTT
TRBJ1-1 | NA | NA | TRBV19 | CASSPQALGGTEAFF | TGTGCCAGTAGTCCTCAAGCTTTGGGGGGGACTGAAGCTTTCTTT
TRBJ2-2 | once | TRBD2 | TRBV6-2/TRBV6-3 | CASSYMTSGRLPNTGELFF | TGTGCCAGCAGTTACATGACTAGCGGGAGGCTCCCGAACACCGGGGAGCTGTTTTTT
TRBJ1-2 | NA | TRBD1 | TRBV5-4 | CASSGTAHNYGYTF | TGTGCCAGCAGTGGGACAGCCCATAACTATGGCTACACCTTC
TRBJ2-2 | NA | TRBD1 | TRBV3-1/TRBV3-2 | CASSKRPWTGGTGELFF | TGTGCCAGCAGCAAACGACCCTGGACAGGGGGCACCGGGGAGCTGTTTTTT
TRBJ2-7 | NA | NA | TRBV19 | CASSTPFTSDEQYF | TGTGCCAGTAGTACTCCCTTCACTTCGGACGAGCAGTACTTC
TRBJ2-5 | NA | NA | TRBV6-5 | CASSYSFGGETQYF | TGTGCCAGCAGTTACTCTTTCGGGGGTGAGACCCAGTACTTC
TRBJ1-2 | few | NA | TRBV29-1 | CSVEDLGKGLANYGYTF | TGCAGCGTTGAAGATCTGGGCAAGGGGCTTGCTAACTATGGCTACACCTTC
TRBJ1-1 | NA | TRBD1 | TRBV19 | CASIGVDRAPSNTEAFF | TGTGCCTCAATAGGGGTCGACAGGGCCCCCTCGAACACTGAAGCTTTCTTT
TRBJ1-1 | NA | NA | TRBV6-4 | CASSASGVGEAFF | TGTGCCAGCAGTGCCTCCGGGGTTGGTGAAGCTTTCTTT
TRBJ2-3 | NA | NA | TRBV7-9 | CATQEGRDTQYF | TGTGCCACTCAGGAAGGCCGCGATACGCAGTATTTT
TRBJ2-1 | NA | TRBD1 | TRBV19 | CASKRGPSSVPFF | TGTGCCAGTAAGAGGGGGCCCTCTTCTGTTCCGTTCTTC
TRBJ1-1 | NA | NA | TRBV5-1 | CASSRSQGLQTEAFF | TGCGCCAGCAGCCGTTCCCAGGGGTTGCAAACTGAAGCTTTCTTT
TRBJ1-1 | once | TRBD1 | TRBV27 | CASSSRTGRNTEAFF | TGTGCCAGCAGTTCACGGACAGGGAGGAACACTGAAGCTTTCTTT
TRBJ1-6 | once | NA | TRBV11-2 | CASTRWTSDSPLHF | TGTGCCAGCACCCGGTGGACATCCGATTCACCCCTCCACTTT
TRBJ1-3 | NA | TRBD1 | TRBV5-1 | CASSLGTGVGNTIYF | TGCGCCAGCAGCTTGGGGACAGGGGTTGGAAACACCATATATTTT